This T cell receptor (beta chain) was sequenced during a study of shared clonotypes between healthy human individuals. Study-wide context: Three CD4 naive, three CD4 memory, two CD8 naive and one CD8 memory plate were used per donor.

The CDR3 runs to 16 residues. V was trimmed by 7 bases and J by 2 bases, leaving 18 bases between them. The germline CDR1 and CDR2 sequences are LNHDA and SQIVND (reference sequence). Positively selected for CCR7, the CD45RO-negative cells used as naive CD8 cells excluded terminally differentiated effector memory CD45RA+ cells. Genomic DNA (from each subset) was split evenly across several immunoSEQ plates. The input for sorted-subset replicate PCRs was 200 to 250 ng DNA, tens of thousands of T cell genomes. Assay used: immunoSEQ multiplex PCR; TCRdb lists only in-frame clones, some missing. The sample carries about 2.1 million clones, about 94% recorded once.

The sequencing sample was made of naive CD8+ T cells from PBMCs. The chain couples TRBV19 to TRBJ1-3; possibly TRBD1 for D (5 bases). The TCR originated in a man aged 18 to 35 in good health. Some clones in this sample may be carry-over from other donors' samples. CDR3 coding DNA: TGTGCCAGTACCCCCGGTGGGGGGAAAACTGGAAACACCATATATTTT. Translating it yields CASTPGGGKTGNTIYF.